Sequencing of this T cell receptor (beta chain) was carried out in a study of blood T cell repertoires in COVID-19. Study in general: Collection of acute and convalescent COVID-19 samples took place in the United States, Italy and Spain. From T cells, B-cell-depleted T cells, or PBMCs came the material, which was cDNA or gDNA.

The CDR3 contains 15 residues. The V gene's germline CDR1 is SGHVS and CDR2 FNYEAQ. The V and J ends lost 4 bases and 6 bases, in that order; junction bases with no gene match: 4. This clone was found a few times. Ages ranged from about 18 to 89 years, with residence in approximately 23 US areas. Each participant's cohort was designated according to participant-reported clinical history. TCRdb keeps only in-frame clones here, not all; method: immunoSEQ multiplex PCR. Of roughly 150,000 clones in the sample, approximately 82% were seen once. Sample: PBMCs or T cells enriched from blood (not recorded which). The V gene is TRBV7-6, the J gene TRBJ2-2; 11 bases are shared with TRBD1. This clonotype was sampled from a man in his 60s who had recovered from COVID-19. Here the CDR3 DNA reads TGTGCCAGCAGCTCCGGGACAGGGGGGGCCGGGGAGCTGTTTTTT. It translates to CASSSGTGGAGELFF.